This T cell receptor beta chain was identified during a study of vaccination and CD4 T cells after COVID-19. Across the study: It was a median approximately 92 days after diagnosis, with a range of 35 to 161, that post-COVID samples were drawn. Stimulation of the cells used overlapping spike peptide pools from SARS-CoV-2 and from the common cold coronaviruses HCoV-NL63, HCoV-OC43 and HCoV-229E.

Regarding this clonotype: Its target is unknown.

The length of the CDR3 is 14 residues. The assay that was used to sequence DNA from cultured CD4+ T cells was the Oncomine TCR Beta short-read assay. From CD4+ T cells that had been cultured, genomic DNA was extracted. Using its own MiXCR run on the PCR reads, TCRdb lists one record per CDR3 protein. Among approximately 6,400 distinct CDR3 sequences listed, 74% were seen once. The treatment was: roughly ten-day PBMC culture with coronavirus spike peptide pools or control peptides (ViraFEST assay). Before TCRs were sequenced, ViraFEST expanded antigen-specific T cells with peptide pools. Specimen: CD4+ T cells from blood, cultured in vitro. The V gene is TRBV21-1, the J gene TRBJ2-5. TRBV21-1 is a pseudogene locus. This sequence originates from a human donor who had recovered from COVID-19. The CDR3 DNA reads as TGTGCCAGCAGCCTTGGACCCGAACGGGAGACCCAGTACTTC. This encodes CASSLGPERETQYF.